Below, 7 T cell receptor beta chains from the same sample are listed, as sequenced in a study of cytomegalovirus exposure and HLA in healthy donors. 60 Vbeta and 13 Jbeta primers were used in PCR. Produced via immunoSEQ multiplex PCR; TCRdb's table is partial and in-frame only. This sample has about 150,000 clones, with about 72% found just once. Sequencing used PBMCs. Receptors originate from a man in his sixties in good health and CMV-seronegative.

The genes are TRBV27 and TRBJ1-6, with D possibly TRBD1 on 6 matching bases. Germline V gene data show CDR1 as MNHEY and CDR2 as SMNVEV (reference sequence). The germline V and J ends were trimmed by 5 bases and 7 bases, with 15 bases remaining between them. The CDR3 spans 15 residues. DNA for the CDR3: TGTGCCAGCAGTATAACAGGGCCGACAAATTCACCCCTCCACTTT. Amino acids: CASSITGPTNSPLHF.

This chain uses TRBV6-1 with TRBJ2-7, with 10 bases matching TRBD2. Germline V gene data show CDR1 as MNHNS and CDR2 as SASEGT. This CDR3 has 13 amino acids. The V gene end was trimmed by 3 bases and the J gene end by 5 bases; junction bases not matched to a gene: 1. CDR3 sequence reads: CASSDGTSDEQYF. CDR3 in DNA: TGTGCCAGCAGTGATGGGACTAGCGACGAGCAGTACTTC.

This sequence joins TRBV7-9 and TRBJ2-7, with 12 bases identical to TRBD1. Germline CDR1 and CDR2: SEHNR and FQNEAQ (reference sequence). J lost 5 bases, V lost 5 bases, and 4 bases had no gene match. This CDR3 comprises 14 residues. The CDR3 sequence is CASSLGTGGHEQYF. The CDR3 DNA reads TGTGCCAGCAGCCTAGGGACAGGGGGCCACGAGCAGTACTTC.

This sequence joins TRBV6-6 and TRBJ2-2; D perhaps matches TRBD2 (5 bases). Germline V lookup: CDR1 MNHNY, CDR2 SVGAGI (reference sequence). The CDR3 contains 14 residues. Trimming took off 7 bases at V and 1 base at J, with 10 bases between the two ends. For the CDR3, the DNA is TGTGCCAGCAACCTGGACTGGAACACCGGGGAGCTGTTTTTT. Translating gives CASNLDWNTGELFF.

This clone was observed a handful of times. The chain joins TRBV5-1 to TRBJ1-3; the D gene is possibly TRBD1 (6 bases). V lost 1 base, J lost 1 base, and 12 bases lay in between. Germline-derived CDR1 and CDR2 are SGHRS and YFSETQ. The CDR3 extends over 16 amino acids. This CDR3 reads CASSLQGMRSGNTIYF. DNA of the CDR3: TGCGCCAGCAGCTTGCAGGGGATGAGGTCTGGAAACACCATATATTTT.

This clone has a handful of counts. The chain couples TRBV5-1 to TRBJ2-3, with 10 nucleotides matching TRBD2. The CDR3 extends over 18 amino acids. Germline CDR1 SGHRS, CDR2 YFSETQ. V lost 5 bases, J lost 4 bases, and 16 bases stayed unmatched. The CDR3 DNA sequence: TGCGCCAGCAGTCCCCCAGGGGAACTAGCGGGAAAATCAGATACGCAGTATTTT. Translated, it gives CASSPPGELAGKSDTQYF.

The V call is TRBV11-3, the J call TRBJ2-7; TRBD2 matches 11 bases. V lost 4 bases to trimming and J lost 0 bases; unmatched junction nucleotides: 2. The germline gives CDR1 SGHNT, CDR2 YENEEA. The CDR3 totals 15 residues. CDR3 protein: CASSSGLAGSYEQYF. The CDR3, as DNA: TGTGCCAGCAGCTCCGGACTAGCGGGCTCCTACGAGCAGTACTTC.